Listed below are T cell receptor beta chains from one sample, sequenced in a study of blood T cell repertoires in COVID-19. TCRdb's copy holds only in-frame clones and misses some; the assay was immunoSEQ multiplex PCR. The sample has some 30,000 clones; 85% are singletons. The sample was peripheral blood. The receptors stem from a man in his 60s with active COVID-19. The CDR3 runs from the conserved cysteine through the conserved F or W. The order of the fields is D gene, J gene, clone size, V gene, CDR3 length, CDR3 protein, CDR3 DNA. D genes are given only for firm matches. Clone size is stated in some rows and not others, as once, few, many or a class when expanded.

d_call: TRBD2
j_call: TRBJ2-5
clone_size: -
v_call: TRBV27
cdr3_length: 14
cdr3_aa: CASSFGRRGETQYF
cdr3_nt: TGTGCCAGCAGTTTCGGGAGGCGGGGAGAGACCCAGTACTTC

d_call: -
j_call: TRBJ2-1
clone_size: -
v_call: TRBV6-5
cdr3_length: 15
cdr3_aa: CASSYHPSSYNEQFF
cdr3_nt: TGTGCCAGCAGTTACCATCCTAGCTCCTACAATGAGCAGTTCTTC

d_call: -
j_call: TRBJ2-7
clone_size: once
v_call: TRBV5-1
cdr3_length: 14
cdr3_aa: CASSLTGFSYEQYF
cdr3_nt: TGCGCCAGCAGCCTTACAGGGTTTTCCTACGAGCAGTACTTC

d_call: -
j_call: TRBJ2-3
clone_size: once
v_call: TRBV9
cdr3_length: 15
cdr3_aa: CASSVFPGLTDTQYF
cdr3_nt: TGTGCCAGCAGCGTATTCCCCGGGTTAACAGATACGCAGTATTTT

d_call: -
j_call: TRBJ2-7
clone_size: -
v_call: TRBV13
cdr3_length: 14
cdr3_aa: CASSPRESSYEQYF
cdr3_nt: TGTGCCAGCAGCCCCCGGGAGAGCTCCTACGAGCAGTACTTC

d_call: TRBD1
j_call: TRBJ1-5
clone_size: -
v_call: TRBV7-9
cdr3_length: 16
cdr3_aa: CASSGQAWESNQPQHF
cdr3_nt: TGTGCCAGCAGCGGACAGGCTTGGGAAAGCAATCAGCCCCAGCATTTT

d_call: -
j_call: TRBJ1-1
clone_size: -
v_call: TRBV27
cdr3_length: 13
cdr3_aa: CASQGTSTKVAFF
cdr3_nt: TGTGCCAGCCAAGGGACATCGACGAAGGTGGCTTTCTTT

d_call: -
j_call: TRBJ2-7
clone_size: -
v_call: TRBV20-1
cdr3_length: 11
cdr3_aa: CSAWTGYEQYF
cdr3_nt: TGCAGTGCATGGACTGGCTACGAGCAGTACTTC

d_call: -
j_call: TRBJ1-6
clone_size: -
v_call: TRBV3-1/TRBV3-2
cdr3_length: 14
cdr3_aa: CASSHGEPGSPLHF
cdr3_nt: TGTGCCAGCAGCCATGGGGAGCCCGGATCACCCCTCCACTTT

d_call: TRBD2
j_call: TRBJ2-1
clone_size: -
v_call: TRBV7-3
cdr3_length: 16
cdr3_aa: CASSLIAGGPPNEQFF
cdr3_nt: TGTGCCAGCAGCTTGATAGCGGGAGGGCCCCCTAATGAGCAGTTCTTC

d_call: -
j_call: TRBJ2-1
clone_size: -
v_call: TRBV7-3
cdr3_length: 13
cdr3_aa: CASSLTPDNEQFF
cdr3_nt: TGTGCCAGCAGCTTAACGCCAGACAATGAGCAGTTCTTC

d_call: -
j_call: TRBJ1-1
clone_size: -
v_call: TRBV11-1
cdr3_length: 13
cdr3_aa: CASSFTPGTEAFF
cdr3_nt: TGTGCCAGCAGCTTTACCCCGGGCACTGAAGCTTTCTTT

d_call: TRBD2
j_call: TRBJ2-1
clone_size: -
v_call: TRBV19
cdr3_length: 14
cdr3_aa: CASIGGRVRDEQFF
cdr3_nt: TGTGCCAGTATTGGCGGGAGGGTTCGGGATGAGCAGTTCTTC

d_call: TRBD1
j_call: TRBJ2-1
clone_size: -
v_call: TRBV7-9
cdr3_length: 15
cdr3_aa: CASSLEGTGINEQFF
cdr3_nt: TGTGCCAGCAGCTTAGAGGGGACAGGGATCAATGAGCAGTTCTTC

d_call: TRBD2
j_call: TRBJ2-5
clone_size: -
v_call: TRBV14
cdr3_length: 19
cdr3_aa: CASSQAGLAGGQYQETQYF
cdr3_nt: TGTGCCAGCAGCCAAGCCGGACTAGCGGGAGGCCAGTACCAAGAGACCCAGTACTTC

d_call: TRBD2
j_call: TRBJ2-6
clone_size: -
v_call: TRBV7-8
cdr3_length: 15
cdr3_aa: CASSPTGLGGSVLTF
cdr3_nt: TGTGCCAGCAGCCCTACGGGACTAGGTGGCAGCGTCCTGACTTTC

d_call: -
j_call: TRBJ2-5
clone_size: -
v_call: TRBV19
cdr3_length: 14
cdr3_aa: CASSIGQGGETQYF
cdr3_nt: TGTGCCAGTAGTATAGGACAGGGAGGAGAGACCCAGTACTTC

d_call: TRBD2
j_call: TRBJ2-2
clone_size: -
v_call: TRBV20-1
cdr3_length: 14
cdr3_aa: CSASSGSITGELFF
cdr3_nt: TGCAGTGCTAGTAGCGGGAGTATCACCGGGGAGCTGTTTTTT

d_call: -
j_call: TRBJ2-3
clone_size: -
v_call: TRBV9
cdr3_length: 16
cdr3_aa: CASSVRGEARTDTQYF
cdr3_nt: TGTGCCAGCAGCGTCAGGGGGGAGGCCCGCACAGATACGCAGTATTTT

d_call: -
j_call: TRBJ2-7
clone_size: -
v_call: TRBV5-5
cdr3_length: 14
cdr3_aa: CASSSGSDSYEQYF
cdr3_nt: TGTGCCAGCAGCTCCGGTAGCGACTCCTACGAGCAGTACTTC

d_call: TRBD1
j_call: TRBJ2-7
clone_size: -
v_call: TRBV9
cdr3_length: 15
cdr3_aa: CASSVDVTGTSEQYF
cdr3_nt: TGTGCCAGCAGCGTAGATGTGACAGGGACCAGCGAGCAGTACTTC

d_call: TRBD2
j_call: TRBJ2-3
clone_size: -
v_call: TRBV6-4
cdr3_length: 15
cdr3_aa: CASSDRLAGRDTQYF
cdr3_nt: TGTGCCAGCAGTGACAGACTAGCGGGACGGGATACGCAGTATTTT

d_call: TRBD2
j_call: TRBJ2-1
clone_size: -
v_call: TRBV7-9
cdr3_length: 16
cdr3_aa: CASTPGTSGKYNEQFF
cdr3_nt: TGTGCCAGCACCCCCGGGACTAGCGGGAAATACAATGAGCAGTTCTTC

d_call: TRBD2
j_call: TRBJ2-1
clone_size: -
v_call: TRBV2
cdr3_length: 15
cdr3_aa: CASSSTSGSYNEQFF
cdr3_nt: TGTGCCAGCAGTAGTACTAGCGGGAGCTACAATGAGCAGTTCTTC

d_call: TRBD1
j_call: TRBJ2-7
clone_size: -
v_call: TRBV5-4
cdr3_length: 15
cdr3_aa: CASSSVRQGVREQYF
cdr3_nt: TGTGCCAGCAGCTCGGTTAGACAGGGAGTTCGCGAGCAGTACTTC

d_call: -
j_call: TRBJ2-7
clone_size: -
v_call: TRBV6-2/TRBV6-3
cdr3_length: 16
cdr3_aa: CASSYDGLVSSYEQYF
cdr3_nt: TGTGCCAGCAGTTACGATGGACTGGTAAGCTCCTACGAGCAGTACTTC

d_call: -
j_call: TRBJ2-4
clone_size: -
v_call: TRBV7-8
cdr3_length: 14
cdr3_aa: CASSLGGGMNIQYF
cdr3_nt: TGTGCCAGCAGCTTGGGAGGTGGAATGAACATTCAGTACTTC

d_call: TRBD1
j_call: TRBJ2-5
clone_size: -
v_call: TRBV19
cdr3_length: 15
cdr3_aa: CASSIGTGLQETQYF
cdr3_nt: TGTGCCAGTAGCATTGGGACAGGGTTACAAGAGACCCAGTACTTC

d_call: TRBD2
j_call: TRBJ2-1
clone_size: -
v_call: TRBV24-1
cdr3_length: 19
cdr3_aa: CATSRGLAGEGSPYNEQFF
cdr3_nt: TGTGCCACCAGCCGCGGACTAGCGGGAGAGGGTTCGCCCTACAATGAGCAGTTCTTC

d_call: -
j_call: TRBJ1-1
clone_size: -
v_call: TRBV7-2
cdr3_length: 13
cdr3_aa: CASSYQAYTEAFF
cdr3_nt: TGTGCCAGCAGCTACCAGGCGTACACTGAAGCTTTCTTT

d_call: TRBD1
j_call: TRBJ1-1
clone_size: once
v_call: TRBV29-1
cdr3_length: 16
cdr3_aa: CSVSNTGGLLRTEAFF
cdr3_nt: TGCAGCGTCTCGAACACAGGGGGCCTACTCAGGACTGAAGCTTTCTTT

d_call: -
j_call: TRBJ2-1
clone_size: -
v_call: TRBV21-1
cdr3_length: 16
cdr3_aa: CASSKVAGPSGNEQFF
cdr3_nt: TGTGCCAGCAGCAAAGTAGCGGGACCCAGCGGTAATGAGCAGTTCTTC

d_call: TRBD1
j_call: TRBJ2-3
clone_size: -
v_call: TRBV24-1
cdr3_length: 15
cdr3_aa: CATSDHGQGMDTQYF
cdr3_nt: TGTGCCACCAGTGATCACGGACAGGGGATGGATACGCAGTATTTT

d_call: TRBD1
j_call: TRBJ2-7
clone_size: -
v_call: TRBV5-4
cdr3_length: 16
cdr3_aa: CASSFTRDRGPLEQYF
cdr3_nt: TGTGCCAGCAGCTTTACGAGGGACAGGGGACCTCTGGAGCAGTACTTC

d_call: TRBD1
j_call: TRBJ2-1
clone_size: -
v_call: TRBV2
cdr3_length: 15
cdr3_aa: CASSELDRGNNEQFF
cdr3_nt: TGTGCCAGCAGTGAGTTGGACAGGGGAAACAATGAGCAGTTCTTC

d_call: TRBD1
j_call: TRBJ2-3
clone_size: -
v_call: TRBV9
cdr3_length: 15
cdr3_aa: CASSVGQGVTDTQYF
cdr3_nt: TGTGCCAGCAGCGTAGGTCAGGGGGTCACAGATACGCAGTATTTT

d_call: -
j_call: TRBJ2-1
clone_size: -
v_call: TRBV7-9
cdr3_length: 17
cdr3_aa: CASSLAMRSLFIDEQFF
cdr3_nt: TGTGCCAGCAGCTTAGCGATGAGGTCCCTATTCATAGATGAGCAGTTCTTC

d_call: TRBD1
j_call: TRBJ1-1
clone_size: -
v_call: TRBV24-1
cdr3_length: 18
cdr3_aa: CATKRIEGAISMNTEAFF
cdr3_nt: TGTGCCACCAAAAGGATAGAGGGGGCGATCTCCATGAACACTGAAGCTTTCTTT

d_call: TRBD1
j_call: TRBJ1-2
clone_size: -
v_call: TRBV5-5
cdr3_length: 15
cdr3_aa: CASSLIGTDLWGYTF
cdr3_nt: TGTGCCAGCAGCTTGATCGGGACAGACCTTTGGGGCTACACCTTC

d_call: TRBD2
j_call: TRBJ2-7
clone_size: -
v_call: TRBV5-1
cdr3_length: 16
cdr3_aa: CASSLGGSGTAYEQYF
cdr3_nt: TGCGCCAGCAGCTTGGGAGGTAGCGGGACGGCCTACGAGCAGTACTTC

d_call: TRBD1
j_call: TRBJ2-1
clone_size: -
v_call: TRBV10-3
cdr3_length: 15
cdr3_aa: CAISVPGQGANEQFF
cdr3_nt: TGTGCCATCAGTGTTCCGGGACAGGGGGCTAATGAGCAGTTCTTC

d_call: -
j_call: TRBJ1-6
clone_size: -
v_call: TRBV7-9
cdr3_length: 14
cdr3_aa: CASSLGSENSPLHF
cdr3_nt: TGTGCCAGCAGCTTAGGTTCGGAGAATTCACCCCTCCACTTT

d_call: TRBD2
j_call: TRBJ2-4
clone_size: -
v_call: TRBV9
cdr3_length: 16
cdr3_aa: CASSALAGGPKNIQYF
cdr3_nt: TGTGCCAGCAGCGCCCTAGCGGGAGGGCCCAAAAACATTCAGTACTTC

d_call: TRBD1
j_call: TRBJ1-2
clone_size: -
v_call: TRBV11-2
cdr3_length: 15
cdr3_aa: CASSHGQASNYGYTF
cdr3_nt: TGTGCCAGCAGTCACGGACAGGCTTCTAACTATGGCTACACCTTC

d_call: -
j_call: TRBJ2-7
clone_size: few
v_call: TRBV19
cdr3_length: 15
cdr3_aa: CASSISGQSNYEQYF
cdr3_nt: TGTGCCAGTAGTATCAGCGGACAGAGCAACTACGAGCAGTACTTC

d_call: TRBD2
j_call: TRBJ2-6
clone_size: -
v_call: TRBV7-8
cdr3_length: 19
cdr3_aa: CASSLVTSGTPSGANVLTF
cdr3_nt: TGTGCCAGCAGCTTAGTGACTAGCGGAACCCCCTCTGGGGCCAACGTCCTGACTTTC

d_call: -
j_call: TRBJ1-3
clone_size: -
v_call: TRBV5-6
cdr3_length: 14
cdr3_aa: CASSRRVIGNTIYF
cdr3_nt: TGTGCCAGCAGCCGGCGGGTTATTGGAAACACCATATATTTT

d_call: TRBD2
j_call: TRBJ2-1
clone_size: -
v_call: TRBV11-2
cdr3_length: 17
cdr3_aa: CASSPTSGTQSYNEQFF
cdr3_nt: TGTGCCAGCAGCCCGACTAGCGGAACGCAGTCCTACAATGAGCAGTTCTTC

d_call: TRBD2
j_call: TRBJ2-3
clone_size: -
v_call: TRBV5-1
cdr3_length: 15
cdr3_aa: CASSLERPGGGTQYF
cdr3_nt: TGCGCCAGCAGCTTGGAACGGCCCGGCGGGGGTACGCAGTATTTT

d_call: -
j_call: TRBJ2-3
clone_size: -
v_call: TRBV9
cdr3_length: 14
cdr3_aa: CASSYDRGTDTQYF
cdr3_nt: TGTGCCAGCAGCTATGACCGGGGCACAGATACGCAGTATTTT

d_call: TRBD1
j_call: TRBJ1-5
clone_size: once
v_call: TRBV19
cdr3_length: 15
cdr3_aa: CASNHGTVSNQPQHF
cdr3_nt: TGTGCCAGTAATCACGGGACAGTAAGCAATCAGCCCCAGCATTTT

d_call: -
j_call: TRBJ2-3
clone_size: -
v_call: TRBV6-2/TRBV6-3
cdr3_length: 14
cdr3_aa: CASSYIVRTDTQYF
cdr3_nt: TGTGCCAGCAGTTACATAGTCCGAACAGATACGCAGTATTTT

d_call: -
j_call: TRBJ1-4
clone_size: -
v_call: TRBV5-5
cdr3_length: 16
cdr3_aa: CASSLSRTAFSEKLFF
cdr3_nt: TGTGCCAGCAGCTTAAGTCGGACAGCCTTTTCTGAAAAACTGTTTTTT

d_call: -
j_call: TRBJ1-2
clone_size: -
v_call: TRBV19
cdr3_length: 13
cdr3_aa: CASTKGWGSGYTF
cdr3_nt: TGTGCCAGTACCAAAGGTTGGGGCAGTGGCTACACCTTC

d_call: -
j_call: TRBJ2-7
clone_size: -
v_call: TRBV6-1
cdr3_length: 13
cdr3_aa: CASRPRSVYEQYF
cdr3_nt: TGTGCCAGCAGGCCCCGTTCGGTCTACGAGCAGTACTTC

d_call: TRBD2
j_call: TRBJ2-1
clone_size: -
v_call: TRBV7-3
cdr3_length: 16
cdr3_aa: CASSLPRVAGGGEQFF
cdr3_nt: TGTGCCAGCAGCTTACCTCGCGTAGCGGGAGGTGGTGAGCAGTTCTTC

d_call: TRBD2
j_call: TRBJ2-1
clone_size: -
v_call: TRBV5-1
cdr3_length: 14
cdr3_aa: CASSTGTSGNEQFF
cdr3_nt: TGCGCCAGCAGCACTGGGACTAGCGGTAACGAGCAGTTCTTC